This TCR beta chain was recovered during a study of cytomegalovirus exposure and HLA in healthy donors. Notes on the study in general: Some highly shared sequence variants likely arose as a pipeline artifact. For presence/absence analyses, sequencing depth was assumed to be roughly uniform across donors.

To note about this clone: The antigen remains undetermined.

The PCR was carried out with 60 Vbeta primers and 13 Jbeta primers. The protocol was immunoSEQ multiplex PCR, while the TCRdb copy is restricted to in-frame clones and leaves out a portion. The sample records roughly 150,000 clones, more than 75% being singletons. V gave up 7 bases and J gave up 0 bases, with 9 bases separating them. The CDR3 has 14 residues. The germline CDR1 and CDR2 sequences are LNHDA and SQIVND (reference sequence). The source is a male donor in good health and CMV-seronegative. The chain carries TRBV19 and TRBJ2-2; D is uncertain. Input material: PBMCs. The CDR3 DNA follows: TGTGCCAGTATTCCGGGTCCGAACACCGGGGAGCTGTTTTTT. Residues: CASIPGPNTGELFF.